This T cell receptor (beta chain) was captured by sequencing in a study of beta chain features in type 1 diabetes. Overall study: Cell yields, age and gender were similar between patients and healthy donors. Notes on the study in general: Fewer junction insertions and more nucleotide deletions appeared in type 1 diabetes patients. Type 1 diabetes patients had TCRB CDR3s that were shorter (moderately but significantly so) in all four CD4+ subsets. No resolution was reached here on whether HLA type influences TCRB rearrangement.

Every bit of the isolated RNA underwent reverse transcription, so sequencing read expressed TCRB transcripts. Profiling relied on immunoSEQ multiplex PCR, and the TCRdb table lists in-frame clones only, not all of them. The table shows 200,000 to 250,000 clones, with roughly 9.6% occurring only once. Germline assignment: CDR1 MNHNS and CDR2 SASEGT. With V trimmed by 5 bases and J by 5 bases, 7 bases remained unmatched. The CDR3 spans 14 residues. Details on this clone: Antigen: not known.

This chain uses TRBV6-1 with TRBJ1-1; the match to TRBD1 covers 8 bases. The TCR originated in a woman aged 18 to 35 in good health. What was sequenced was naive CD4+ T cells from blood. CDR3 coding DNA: TGTGCCAGCAGTCCCAGACAGGGGAGAACTGAAGCTTTCTTT. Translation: CASSPRQGRTEAFF.